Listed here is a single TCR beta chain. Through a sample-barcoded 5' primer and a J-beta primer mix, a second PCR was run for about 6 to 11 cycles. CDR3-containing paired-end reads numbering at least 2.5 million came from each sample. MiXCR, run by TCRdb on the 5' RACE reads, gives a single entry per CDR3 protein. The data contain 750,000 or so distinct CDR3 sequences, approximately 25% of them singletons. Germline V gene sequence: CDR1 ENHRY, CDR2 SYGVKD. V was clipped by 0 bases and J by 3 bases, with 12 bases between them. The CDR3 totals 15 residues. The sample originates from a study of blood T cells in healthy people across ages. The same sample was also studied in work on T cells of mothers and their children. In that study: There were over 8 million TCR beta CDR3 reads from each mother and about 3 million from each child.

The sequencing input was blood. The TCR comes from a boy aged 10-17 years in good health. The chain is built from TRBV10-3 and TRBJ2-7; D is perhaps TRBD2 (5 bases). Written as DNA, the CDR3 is TGTGCCATCAGTGAGTCGGAGGAACACTTCTACGAGCAGTACTTC. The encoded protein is CAISESEEHFYEQYF.